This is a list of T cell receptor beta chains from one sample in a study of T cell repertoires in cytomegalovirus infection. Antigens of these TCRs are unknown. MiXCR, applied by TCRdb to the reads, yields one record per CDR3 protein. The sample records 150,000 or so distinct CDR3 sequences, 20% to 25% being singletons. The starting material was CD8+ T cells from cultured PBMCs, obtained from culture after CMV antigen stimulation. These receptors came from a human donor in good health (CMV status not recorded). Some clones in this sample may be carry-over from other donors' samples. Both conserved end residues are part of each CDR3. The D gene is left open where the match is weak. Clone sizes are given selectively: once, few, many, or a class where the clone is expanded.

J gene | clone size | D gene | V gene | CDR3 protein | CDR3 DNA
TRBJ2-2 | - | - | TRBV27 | CASSSQGLSPNTGELFF | TGTGCCAGCAGTTCCCAGGGCTTATCGCCGAACACCGGGGAGCTGTTTTTT
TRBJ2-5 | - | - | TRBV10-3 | CAISEEDHMETQYF | TGTGCCATCAGTGAGGAGGACCACATGGAGACCCAGTACTTC
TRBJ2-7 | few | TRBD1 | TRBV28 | CASSPGTGGHEQYF | TGTGCCAGCAGCCCCGGGACAGGGGGCCACGAGCAGTACTTC
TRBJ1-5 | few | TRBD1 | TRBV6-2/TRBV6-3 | CASRNRDSSSNQPQHF | TGTGCCAGCAGAAACCGGGACAGTTCGAGCAATCAGCCCCAGCATTTT
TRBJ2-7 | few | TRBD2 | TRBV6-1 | CASSEPNSGGLSYEQYF | TGTGCCAGCAGTGAACCGAACAGCGGGGGCCTCTCCTACGAGCAGTACTTC
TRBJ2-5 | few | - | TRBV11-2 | CASSPDRGRAETQYF | TGTGCCAGCAGCCCAGACCGGGGTCGGGCAGAGACCCAGTACTTC
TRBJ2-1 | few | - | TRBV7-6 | CASSPTRTETNEQFF | TGTGCCAGCAGCCCCACCAGGACCGAAACCAATGAGCAGTTCTTC
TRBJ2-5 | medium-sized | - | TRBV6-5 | CASSYEGSGETQYF | TGTGCCAGCAGTTACGAGGGCTCGGGAGAGACCCAGTACTTC
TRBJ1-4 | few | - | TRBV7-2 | CASSLVNEKLFF | TGTGCCAGCAGCTTAGTTAATGAAAAACTGTTTTTT
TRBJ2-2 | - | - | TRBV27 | CASWTPRGGELFF | TGTGCCAGCTGGACTCCCCGAGGCGGGGAGCTGTTTTTT
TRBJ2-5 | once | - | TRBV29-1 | CSVEDEGDSQETQYF | TGCAGCGTTGAAGATGAAGGGGATAGTCAAGAGACCCAGTACTTC
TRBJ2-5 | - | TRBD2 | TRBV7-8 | CASSEVAGERETQYF | TGTGCCAGCAGCGAGGTCGCGGGGGAGAGAGAGACCCAGTACTTC
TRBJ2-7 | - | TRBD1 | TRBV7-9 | CASSSTDRVGYEQYF | TGTGCCAGCAGCTCCACTGACAGGGTGGGCTACGAGCAGTACTTC
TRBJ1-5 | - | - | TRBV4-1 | CASSQDGSGGAQPQHF | TGCGCCAGCAGCCAAGACGGCTCGGGGGGGGCTCAGCCCCAGCATTTT
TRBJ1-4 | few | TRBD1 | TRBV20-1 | CSARGPGQGGEKLFF | TGCAGTGCTAGAGGGCCGGGACAGGGAGGTGAAAAACTGTTTTTT
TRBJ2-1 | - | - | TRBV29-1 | CSVDPFLGVRENEQFF | TGCAGCGTTGACCCGTTTTTGGGGGTACGAGAGAATGAGCAGTTCTTC